This T cell receptor beta chain appears in the sequencing data of a study of blood T cell repertoires in COVID-19. Study details: From the United States, Italy and Spain came samples of acute and convalescent COVID-19. The cDNA or gDNA used as material had been derived from T cells, B-cell-depleted T cells, or PBMCs.

Per the original methods: Reference gene primers were amplified, and this amplification served to estimate nucleated cell counts. Produced via immunoSEQ multiplex PCR; TCRdb's table is partial and in-frame only. V and J calls and clone size follow that table, whereas D and trimming were derived from the DNA. The table lists 150,000 or so clones, approximately 80% of them singletons. J was trimmed by 5 bases and V by 4 bases; bases with no gene match: 11. The CDR3 spans 16 residues. Germline CDR1 is LGHDT and CDR2 is YNNKEL (reference sequence). While infection was still active, Seattle patients were enrolled and then followed longitudinally.

The origin of this receptor is a woman in her sixties with COVID-19, enrolled during active disease. V gene TRBV3-1 (or the pseudogene TRBV3-2) combines with J gene TRBJ2-1; 7 bases fit TRBD1. Sequencing was carried out using peripheral blood. The CDR3 loop is CASSPYGTVKDNEQFF. CDR3 DNA: TGTGCCAGCAGCCCCTACGGGACAGTAAAAGACAATGAGCAGTTCTTC.